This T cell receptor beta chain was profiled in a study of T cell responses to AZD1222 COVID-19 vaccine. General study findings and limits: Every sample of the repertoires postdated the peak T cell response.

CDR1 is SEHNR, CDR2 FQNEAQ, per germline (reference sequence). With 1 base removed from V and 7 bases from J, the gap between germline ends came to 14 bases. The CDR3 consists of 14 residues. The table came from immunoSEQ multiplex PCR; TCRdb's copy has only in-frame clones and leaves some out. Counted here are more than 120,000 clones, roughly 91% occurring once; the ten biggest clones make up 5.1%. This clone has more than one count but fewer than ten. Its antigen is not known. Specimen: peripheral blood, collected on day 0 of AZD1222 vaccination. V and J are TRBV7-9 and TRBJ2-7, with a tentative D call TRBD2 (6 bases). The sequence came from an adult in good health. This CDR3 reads CASSLGGAGTEQYF. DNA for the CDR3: TGTGCCAGCAGCTTAGGAGGGGCGGGAACTGAGCAGTACTTC.